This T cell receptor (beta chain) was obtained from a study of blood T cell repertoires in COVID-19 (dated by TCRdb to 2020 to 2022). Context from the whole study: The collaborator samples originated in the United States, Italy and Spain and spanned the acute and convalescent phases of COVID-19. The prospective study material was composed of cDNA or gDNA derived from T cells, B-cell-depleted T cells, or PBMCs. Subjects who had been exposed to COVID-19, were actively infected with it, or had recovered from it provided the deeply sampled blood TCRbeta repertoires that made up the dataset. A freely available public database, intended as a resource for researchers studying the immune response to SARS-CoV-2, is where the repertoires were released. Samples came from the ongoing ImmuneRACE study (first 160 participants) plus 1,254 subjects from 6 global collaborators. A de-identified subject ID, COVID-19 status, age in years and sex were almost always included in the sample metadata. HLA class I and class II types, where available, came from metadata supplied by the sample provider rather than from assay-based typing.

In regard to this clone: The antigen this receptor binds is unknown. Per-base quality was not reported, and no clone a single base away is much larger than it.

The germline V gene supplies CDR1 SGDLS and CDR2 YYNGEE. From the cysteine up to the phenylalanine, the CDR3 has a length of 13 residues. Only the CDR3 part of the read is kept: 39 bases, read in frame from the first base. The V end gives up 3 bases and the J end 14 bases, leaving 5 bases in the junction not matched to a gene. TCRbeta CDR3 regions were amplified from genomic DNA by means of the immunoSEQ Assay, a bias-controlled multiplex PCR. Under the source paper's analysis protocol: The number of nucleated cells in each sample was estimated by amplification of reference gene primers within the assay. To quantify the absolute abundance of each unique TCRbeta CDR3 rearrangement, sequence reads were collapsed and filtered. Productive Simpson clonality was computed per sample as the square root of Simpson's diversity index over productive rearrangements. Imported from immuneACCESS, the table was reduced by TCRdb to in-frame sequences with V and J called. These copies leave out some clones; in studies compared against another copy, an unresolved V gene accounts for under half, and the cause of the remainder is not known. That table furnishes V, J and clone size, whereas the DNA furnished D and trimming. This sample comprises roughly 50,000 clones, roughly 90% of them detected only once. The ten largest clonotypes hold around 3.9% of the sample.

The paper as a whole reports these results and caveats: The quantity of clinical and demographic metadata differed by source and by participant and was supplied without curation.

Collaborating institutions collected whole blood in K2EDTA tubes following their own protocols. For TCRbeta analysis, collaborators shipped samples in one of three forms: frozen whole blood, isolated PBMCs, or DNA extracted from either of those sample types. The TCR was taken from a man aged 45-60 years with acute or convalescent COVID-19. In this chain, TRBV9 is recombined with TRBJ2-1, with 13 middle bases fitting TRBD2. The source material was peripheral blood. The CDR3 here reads CASSGWTSGSKFF. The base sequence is TGTGCCAGCAGCGGATGGACTAGCGGGAGTAAGTTCTTC.